This TCR beta chain was obtained from a study of blood T cell repertoires in COVID-19. Whole-study context: The United States, Italy and Spain were the sources of the acute and convalescent COVID-19 samples. T cells, B-cell-depleted T cells, or PBMCs provided the cDNA or gDNA that served as material.

Germline V lookup: CDR1 SQVTM, CDR2 ANQGSEA. CDR3 size: 13 residues. The V and J ends lost 4 bases and 3 bases respectively, with 13 bases between them. As originally analysed: Nucleated cell number was recorded as an estimate derived from reference gene primer amplification. Generated by immunoSEQ multiplex PCR, the TCRdb table keeps only in-frame clones and is missing some. The V and J calls and the clone size are those of that table, but D and trimming were determined from the DNA. The sample records tens of thousands of clones, roughly 85% being singletons. The sample was peripheral blood. The chain links TRBV29-1 to TRBJ2-7, with D tentatively TRBD1 (6 bases). This receptor was identified in a human donor in a cohort sampled during active COVID-19. The CDR3 DNA sequence: TGCAGCGTTGGTGCAGGGGACCGCTACGAGCAGTACTTC. Its protein product is CSVGAGDRYEQYF.